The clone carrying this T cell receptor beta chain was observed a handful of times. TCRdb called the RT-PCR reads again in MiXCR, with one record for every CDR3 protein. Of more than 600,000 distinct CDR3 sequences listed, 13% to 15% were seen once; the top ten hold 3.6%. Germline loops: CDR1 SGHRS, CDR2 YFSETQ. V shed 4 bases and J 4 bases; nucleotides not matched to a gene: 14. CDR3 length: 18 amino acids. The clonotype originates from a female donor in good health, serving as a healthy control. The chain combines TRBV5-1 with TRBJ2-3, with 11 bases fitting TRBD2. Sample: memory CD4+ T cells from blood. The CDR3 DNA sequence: TGCGCCAGCAGCCTCCAACTAGCGGGGGCCGCCTCCCCAGATACGCAGTATTTT. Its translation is CASSLQLAGAASPDTQYF.